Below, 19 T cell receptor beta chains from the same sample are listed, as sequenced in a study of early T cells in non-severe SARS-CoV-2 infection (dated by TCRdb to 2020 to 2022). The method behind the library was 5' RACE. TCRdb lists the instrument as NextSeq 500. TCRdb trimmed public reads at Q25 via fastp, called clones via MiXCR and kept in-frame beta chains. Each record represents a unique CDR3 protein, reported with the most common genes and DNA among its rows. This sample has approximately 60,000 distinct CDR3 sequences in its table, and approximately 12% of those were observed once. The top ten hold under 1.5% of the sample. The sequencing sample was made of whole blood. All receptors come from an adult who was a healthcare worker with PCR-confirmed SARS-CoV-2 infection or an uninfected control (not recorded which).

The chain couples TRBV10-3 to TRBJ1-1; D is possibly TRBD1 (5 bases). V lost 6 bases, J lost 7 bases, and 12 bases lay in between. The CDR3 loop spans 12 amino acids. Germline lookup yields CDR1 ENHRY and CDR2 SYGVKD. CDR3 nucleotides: TGTGCCATCAGCGGGACGGGAAATGAAGCTTTCTTT. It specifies CAISGTGNEAFF.

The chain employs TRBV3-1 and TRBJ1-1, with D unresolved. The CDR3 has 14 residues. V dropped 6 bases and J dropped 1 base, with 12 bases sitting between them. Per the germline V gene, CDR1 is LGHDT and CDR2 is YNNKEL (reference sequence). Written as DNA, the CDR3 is TGTGCCAGCAGACACGACCCCTCGAACACTGAAGCTTTCTTT. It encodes CASRHDPSNTEAFF.

This chain's CDR3 is CASSPSGGGNIQYF. DNA for the CDR3: TGTGCCAGCAGCCCTAGCGGGGGAGGAAACATTCAGTACTTC. V gene TRBV3-1 combines with J gene TRBJ2-4; 10 bases are shared with TRBD2. Per the germline V gene, CDR1 is LGHDT and CDR2 is YNNKEL (reference sequence). The junction had 3 bases not matched to a gene; V was cut back by 4 bases and J by 6 bases. There are 14 residues in the CDR3.

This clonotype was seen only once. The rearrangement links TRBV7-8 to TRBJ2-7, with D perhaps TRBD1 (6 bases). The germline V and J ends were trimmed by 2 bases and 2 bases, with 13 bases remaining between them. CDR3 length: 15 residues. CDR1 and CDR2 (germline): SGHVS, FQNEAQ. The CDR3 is CASSLLMTGTYEQYF. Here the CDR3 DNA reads TGTGCCAGCAGCTTACTTATGACAGGAACCTACGAGCAGTACTTC.

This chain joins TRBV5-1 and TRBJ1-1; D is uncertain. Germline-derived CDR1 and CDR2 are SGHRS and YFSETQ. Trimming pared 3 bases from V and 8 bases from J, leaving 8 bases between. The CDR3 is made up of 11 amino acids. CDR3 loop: CASSSSVEAFF. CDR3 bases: TGCGCCAGCAGCTCGAGCGTAGAAGCTTTCTTT.

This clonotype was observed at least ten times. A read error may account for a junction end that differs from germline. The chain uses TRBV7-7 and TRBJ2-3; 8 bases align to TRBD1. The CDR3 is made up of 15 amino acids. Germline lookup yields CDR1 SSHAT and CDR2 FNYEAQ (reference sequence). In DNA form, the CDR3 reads TGTGCTAGCAGCCCCGGGACAGGCAAAACCGATACGCAGTATTTT. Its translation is CASSPGTGKTDTQYF.

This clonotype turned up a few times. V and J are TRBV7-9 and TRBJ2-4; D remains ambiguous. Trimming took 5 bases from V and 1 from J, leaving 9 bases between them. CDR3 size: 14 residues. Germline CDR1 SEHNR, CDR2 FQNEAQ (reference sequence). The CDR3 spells CASSIQDAKNIQYF. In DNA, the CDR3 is TGTGCCAGCAGCATCCAGGATGCCAAAAACATTCAGTACTTC.

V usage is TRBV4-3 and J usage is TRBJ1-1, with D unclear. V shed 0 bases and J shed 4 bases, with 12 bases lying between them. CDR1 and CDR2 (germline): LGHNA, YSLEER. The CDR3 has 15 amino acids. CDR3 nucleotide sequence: TGCGCCAGCAGCCAAGATCGCGGGGATACCACTGAAGCTTTCTTT. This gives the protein CASSQDRGDTTEAFF.

The CDR3 loop is CSVVDRNLNSPLHF. The CDR3, as DNA: TGCAGCGTCGTTGACAGGAACTTAAATTCACCCCTCCACTTT. This rearrangement joins TRBV29-1 to TRBJ1-6, with D maybe TRBD1 (6 bases). Germline V lookup: CDR1 SQVTM, CDR2 ANQGSEA. Trimming cost V 6 bases and J 7 bases, with 16 bases left between them. The length of the CDR3 is 14 residues.

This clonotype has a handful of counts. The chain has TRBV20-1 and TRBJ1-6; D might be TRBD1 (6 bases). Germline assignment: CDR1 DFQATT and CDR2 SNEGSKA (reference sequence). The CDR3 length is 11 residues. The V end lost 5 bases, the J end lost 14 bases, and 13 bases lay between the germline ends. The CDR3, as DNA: TGCAGTGCTCCAAGGGGGATGGCCCTCCACTTT. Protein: CSAPRGMALHF.

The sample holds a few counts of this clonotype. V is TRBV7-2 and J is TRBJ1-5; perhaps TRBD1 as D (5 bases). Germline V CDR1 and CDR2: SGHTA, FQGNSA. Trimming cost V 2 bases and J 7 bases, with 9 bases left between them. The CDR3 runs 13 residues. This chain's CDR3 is CASSLLGDQPQHF. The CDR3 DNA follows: TGTGCCAGCAGCTTATTGGGGGACCAGCCCCAGCATTTT.

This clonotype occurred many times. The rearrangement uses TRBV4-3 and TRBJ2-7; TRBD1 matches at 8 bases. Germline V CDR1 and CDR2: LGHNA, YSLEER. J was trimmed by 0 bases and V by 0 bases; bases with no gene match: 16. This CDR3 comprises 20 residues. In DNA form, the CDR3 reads TGCGCCAGCAGCCAAGACCGACCGTTATTCCGGGACAGGAGCTCCTACGAGCAGTACTTC. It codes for CASSQDRPLFRDRSSYEQYF.

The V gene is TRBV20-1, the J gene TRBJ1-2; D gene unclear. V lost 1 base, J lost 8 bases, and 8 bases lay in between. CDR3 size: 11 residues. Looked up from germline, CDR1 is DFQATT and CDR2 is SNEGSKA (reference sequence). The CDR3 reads CSARAWMGYTF. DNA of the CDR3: TGCAGTGCTAGAGCCTGGATGGGCTACACCTTC.

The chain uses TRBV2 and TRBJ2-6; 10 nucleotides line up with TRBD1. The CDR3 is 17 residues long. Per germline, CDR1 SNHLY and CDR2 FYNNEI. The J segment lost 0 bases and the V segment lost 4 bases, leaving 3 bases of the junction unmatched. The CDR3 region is CASSGGTGASGANVLTF. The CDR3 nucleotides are TGTGCCAGCAGTGGGGGGACAGGGGCCTCTGGGGCCAACGTCCTGACTTTC.

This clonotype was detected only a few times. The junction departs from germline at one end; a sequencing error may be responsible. The chain's CDR3 is CASKLGGTDTQYF. The CDR3 nucleotides are TGTGCCAGCAAGTTAGGGGGCACCGATACGCAGTATTTT. The J gene is TRBJ2-3, the V gene TRBV7-2, with 7 bases identical to TRBD1. The CDR3 sequence is 13 residues long. Germline V lookup: CDR1 SGHTA, CDR2 FQGNSA.

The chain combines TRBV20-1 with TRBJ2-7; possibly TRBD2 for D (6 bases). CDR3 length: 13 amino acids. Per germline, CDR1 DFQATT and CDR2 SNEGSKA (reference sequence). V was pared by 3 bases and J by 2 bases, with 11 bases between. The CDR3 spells CSASGGATYEQYF. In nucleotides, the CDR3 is TGCAGTGCTAGTGGCGGGGCGACCTACGAGCAGTACTTC.

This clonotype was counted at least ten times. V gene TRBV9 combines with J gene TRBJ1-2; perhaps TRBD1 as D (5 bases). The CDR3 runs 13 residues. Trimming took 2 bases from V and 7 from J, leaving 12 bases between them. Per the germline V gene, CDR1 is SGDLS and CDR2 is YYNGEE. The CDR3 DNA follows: TGTGCCAGCAGCGTTGCGGGGGATGGTGGCTACACCTTC. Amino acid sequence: CASSVAGDGGYTF.

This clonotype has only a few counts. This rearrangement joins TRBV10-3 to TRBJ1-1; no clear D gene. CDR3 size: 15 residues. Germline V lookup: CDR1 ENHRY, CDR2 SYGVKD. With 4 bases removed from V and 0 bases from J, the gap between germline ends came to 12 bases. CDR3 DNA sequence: TGTGCCATCAGTGGTGGTTTGGCTGTGAACACTGAAGCTTTCTTT. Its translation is CAISGGLAVNTEAFF.

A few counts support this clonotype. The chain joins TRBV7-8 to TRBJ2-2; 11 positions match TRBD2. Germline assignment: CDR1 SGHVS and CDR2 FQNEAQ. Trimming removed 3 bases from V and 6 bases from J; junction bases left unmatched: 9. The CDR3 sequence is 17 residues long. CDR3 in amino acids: CASSFGPLAGGAGELFF. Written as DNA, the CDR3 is TGTGCCAGCAGCTTCGGTCCCTTAGCGGGGGGGGCCGGGGAGCTGTTTTTT.